One sample yielded the 20 T cell receptor beta chains listed below, sequenced in a study of vaccination effects on CD4 cells after COVID-19. Expansion of antigen-specific CD4+ T cells with viral peptide pools was carried out by the ViraFEST assay before sequencing. Isolation of CD4+ T cells took place after 10 to 11 days of culture. Vaccine administered to participants consisted of two doses of either BNT162b2 or mRNA-1273. These TCRs' antigens remain unknown. Sequenced by immunoSEQ multiplex PCR; TCRdb stores in-frame clones only, minus some. Of 15,000 to 20,000 clones detected, 76% appear once; the ten largest clones hold approximately 19%. This material consisted of CD4+ T cells from PBMCs cultured with HCoV-NL63 spike peptides, taken after COVID-19 vaccination. These receptors were obtained from a human donor who received a COVID-19 vaccine.

The chain combines TRBV2 with TRBJ1-2; TRBD1 might be the D (6 bases). The CDR3 is made up of 14 amino acids. Germline V CDR1 and CDR2: SNHLY, FYNNEI. V was cut by 4 bases and J by 8 bases, with 17 bases left in between. This CDR3 reads CASSARTAVRGYTF. In DNA form, the CDR3 reads TGTGCCAGCAGTGCCCGGACAGCCGTGAGGGGCTACACCTTC.

This sequence joins TRBV9 and TRBJ2-7; D is uncertain. Germline V gene lookup returns CDR1 SGDLS and CDR2 YYNGEE. The CDR3 spans 13 residues. V lost 3 bases to trimming and J lost 7 bases, with 14 bases between them. In DNA form, the CDR3 reads TGTGCCAGCAGCGAAAAGATTGTAGGGGAGCAGTACTTC. As protein: CASSEKIVGEQYF.

This clone was recorded once. The chain is built from TRBV19 and TRBJ2-1; the D gene is possibly TRBD1 (5 bases). Trimming left V 7 bases short and J 4 bases short, with 8 bases between. The germline gives CDR1 LNHDA, CDR2 SQIVND (reference sequence). The CDR3 runs 12 residues. This chain's CDR3 is CASTTGYNEQFF. CDR3 bases: TGTGCCAGTACCACAGGATACAATGAGCAGTTCTTC. The full variable domain, in which reference TRBV19 and TRBJ2-1 provide the parts outside the CDR3, is DGGITQSPKYLFRKEGQNVTLSCEQNLNHDAMYWYRQDPGQGLRLIYYSQIVNDFQKGDIAEGYSVSREKKESFPLTVTSAQKNPTAFYLCASTTGYNEQFFGPGTRLTVL.

The chain couples TRBV5-5 to TRBJ1-2, with D possibly matching TRBD1 (5 bases). The CDR3 runs 14 residues. The V end was cut by 4 bases, the J end by 4 bases, with 14 bases between. The germline V gene has CDR1 SGHKS and CDR2 YYEKEE (reference sequence). The CDR3 nucleotides are TGTGCCAGCAGCCTCCGAGGGGACGGCTATGGCTACACCTTC. Amino acid sequence: CASSLRGDGYGYTF.

This clone came up a few times. The gene calls are TRBV9 and TRBJ1-6, with D unresolved. The V gene's germline CDR1 is SGDLS and CDR2 YYNGEE. Between the trimmed V and J ends, which lost 1 base and 4 bases, there was a span of 6 bases. The CDR3 contains 14 residues. CDR3 in amino acids: CASSVSGYNSPLHF. For the CDR3, the DNA is TGTGCCAGCAGCGTATCCGGGTATAATTCACCCCTCCACTTT.

This sequence joins TRBV5-1 and TRBJ1-1, with 10 bases aligning to TRBD1. The germline gives CDR1 SGHRS, CDR2 YFSETQ. This CDR3 spans 15 amino acids. With V trimmed by 0 bases and J by 5 bases, 4 bases remained unmatched. DNA for the CDR3: TGCGCCAGCAGCTTGGGGGGGGGACAGGGGACTGAAGCTTTCTTT. Its translation: CASSLGGGQGTEAFF.

The rearrangement uses TRBV5-1 and TRBJ1-4; TRBD1 might be the D (5 bases). V was trimmed by 0 bases and J by 14 bases, leaving 17 bases between them. CDR1 and CDR2 from the germline V gene are SGHRS and YFSETQ. The CDR3 has 14 amino acids. CDR3 nucleotides: TGCGCCAGCAGCTTGGGGGCCGACAGAAGCCCCCTGTTTTTT. Protein product: CASSLGADRSPLFF.

V and J are TRBV29-1 and TRBJ2-1; TRBD2 aligns across 11 bases. This CDR3 is built from 16 residues. The germline CDR1 and CDR2 sequences are SQVTM and ANQGSEA. V shed 3 bases and J 2 bases; nucleotides not matched to a gene: 6. The CDR3 here is CSVDSTSGGTYNEQFF. In DNA form, the CDR3 reads TGCAGCGTTGATTCCACTAGCGGGGGTACCTACAATGAGCAGTTCTTC.

The V and J genes are TRBV11-3 and TRBJ2-1; 9 positions agree with TRBD2. Germline CDR1 reads SGHNT; CDR2 reads YENEEA. J lost 6 bases, V lost 2 bases, and 14 bases had no gene match. The CDR3 has 18 amino acids. CDR3 nucleotides: TGTGCCAGCAGCTTATTCGTACGAGCTAGCGGGATTGTCAATGAGCAGTTCTTC. Its translation: CASSLFVRASGIVNEQFF.

This clone was picked up a small number of times. The rearrangement uses TRBV18 and TRBJ2-5, with D unresolved. Germline V CDR1 and CDR2: KGHSH, LQKENI. The CDR3 consists of 13 residues. Trimming pared 2 bases from V and 2 bases from J, leaving 6 bases between. The CDR3 region is CASSPGSQETQYF. CDR3 in DNA: TGTGCCAGCTCACCAGGATCACAAGAGACCCAGTACTTC.

The chain employs TRBV5-6 and TRBJ2-3; 10 positions agree with TRBD2. Germline CDR1 and CDR2: SGHDT and YYEEEE. The CDR3 totals 17 residues. Trimming took 0 bases from V and 2 from J; bases not matched to a gene: 6. Here the CDR3 DNA reads TGTGCCAGCAGCTTGGGAGGGGGGACTAGCGTCACAGATACGCAGTATTTT. Its translation is CASSLGGGTSVTDTQYF.

Only one count was recorded for this clone. The rearrangement uses TRBV27 and TRBJ2-2, with D perhaps TRBD1 or TRBD2 (5 bases each). V lost 6 bases and J lost 3, with 20 bases in between. Germline loops: CDR1 MNHEY, CDR2 SMNVEV (reference sequence). This CDR3 region has 17 residues. CDR3 in amino acids: CASSRRWDRKDTGELFF. The CDR3 region has the DNA TGTGCCAGCAGCCGCCGATGGGACCGGAAAGACACCGGGGAGCTGTTTTTT.

The chain couples TRBV6-5 to TRBJ2-7; the match to TRBD1 covers 8 bases. CDR1 is MNHEY, CDR2 SVGAGI, per germline. This CDR3 comprises 14 residues. Trimming at V came to 11 bases and at J to 3 bases, leaving 12 bases not matched to a gene. This chain's CDR3 is CAGRTGPMGYEQYF. As DNA, the CDR3 is TGTGCCGGTCGGACAGGGCCGATGGGCTACGAGCAGTACTTC.

The V and J genes are TRBV27 and TRBJ1-6; unclear D gene. Between the trimmed V and J ends, which lost 5 bases and 4 bases, there was a span of 12 bases. CDR1 is MNHEY, CDR2 SMNVEV, per germline (reference sequence). CDR3 length: 15 residues. CDR3 residues: CASSTPGTYNSPLHF. DNA for the CDR3: TGTGCCAGCAGTACGCCGGGAACTTATAATTCACCCCTCCACTTT.

This chain uses TRBV7-8 with TRBJ1-2; 8 bases fit TRBD1. The CDR3 length is 12 residues. Germline V gene data show CDR1 as SGHVS and CDR2 as FQNEAQ. The ends lost 8 bases at V and 6 bases at J; junction bases unmatched: 5. The CDR3 loop reads CASVDRGHGYTF. The CDR3 DNA is TGTGCCAGCGTAGACAGGGGCCATGGCTACACCTTC. The variable domain in full, completed from reference TRBV7-8 and TRBJ1-2, reads GAGVSQSPRYKVAKRGQDVALRCDPISGHVSLFWYQQALGQGPEFLTYFQNEAQLDKSGLPSDRFFAERPEGSVSTLKIQRTQQEDSAVYLCASVDRGHGYTFGSGTRLTVV.

Only a few counts were recorded for this clone. The chain carries TRBV2 and TRBJ1-2; perhaps TRBD1 as D (5 bases). This CDR3 has 13 amino acids. V shed 2 bases and J shed 8 bases, with 12 bases lying between them. Germline V gene sequence: CDR1 SNHLY, CDR2 FYNNEI. Here the CDR3 reads CASSEWGYGGYTF. DNA of the CDR3: TGTGCCAGCAGTGAATGGGGGTACGGGGGCTACACCTTC.

The chain combines TRBV9 with TRBJ2-5; 8 bases fit TRBD2. CDR1 is SGDLS, CDR2 YYNGEE, per germline. The CDR3 runs to 15 residues. The trim removed 3 bases at V and 0 bases at J, leaving 4 bases unmatched. The chain's CDR3 is CASSAVAGYQETQYF. CDR3 DNA: TGTGCCAGCAGCGCCGTAGCGGGGTACCAAGAGACCCAGTACTTC.

The chain joins TRBV7-2 to TRBJ2-7, with D perhaps TRBD2 (5 bases). Germline-derived CDR1 and CDR2 are SGHTA and FQGNSA. The CDR3 is made up of 12 amino acids. V shed 3 bases and J shed 5 bases, with 8 bases lying between them. The CDR3 sequence: CASSLTMDEQYF. The CDR3 DNA reads as TGTGCCAGCAGCTTGACTATGGACGAGCAGTACTTC.

The V call is TRBV4-2, the J call TRBJ2-2; D possibly matches TRBD1 or TRBD2 (6 bases each). The ends were cut back, 3 bases at V and 1 base at J, with 15 bases in the middle. CDR1 is LGHNA, CDR2 YNFKEQ, per germline. The CDR3 has 17 residues. CDR3 coding DNA: TGTGCCAGCAGCCACCCGCGGGACAAAATGAACACCGGGGAGCTGTTTTTT. It is translated as CASSHPRDKMNTGELFF.

The rearrangement joins TRBV7-3 to TRBJ1-6, with D maybe TRBD1 (6 bases). V dropped 1 base and J dropped 9 bases, with 13 bases sitting between them. This CDR3 region has 15 residues. Germline assignment: CDR1 SGHTA and CDR2 FQGTGA. The CDR3 sequence: CASSLKAGAGSPLHF. Here the CDR3 DNA reads TGTGCCAGCAGCTTAAAAGCAGGGGCCGGTTCACCCCTCCACTTT.